This T cell receptor beta chain comes out of a study of shared clonotypes between healthy human individuals. Findings of the study overall: Roughly 4.6% of naive CD4 clonotypes were common to several donors.

Data came from immunoSEQ multiplex PCR; TCRdb stores just in-frame clones and leaves some out. The sample records almost 750,000 clones, 72% being singletons. A word on this clone: Its antigen is unknown.

There are 14 residues in the CDR3. Germline values: CDR1 LNHDA, CDR2 SQIVND (reference sequence). V shed 8 bases and J shed 3 bases, with 14 bases lying between them. This TCR came from a young woman in good health. The rearrangement links TRBV19 to TRBJ1-5; no firm D call. The specimen was memory CD4+ T cells sorted from blood. Regarding subset: CD45RA-negative fraction. The chain's CDR3 is CASRRTEYNQPQHF. CDR3 DNA: TGTGCCAGTCGAAGGACGGAGTACAATCAGCCCCAGCATTTT.